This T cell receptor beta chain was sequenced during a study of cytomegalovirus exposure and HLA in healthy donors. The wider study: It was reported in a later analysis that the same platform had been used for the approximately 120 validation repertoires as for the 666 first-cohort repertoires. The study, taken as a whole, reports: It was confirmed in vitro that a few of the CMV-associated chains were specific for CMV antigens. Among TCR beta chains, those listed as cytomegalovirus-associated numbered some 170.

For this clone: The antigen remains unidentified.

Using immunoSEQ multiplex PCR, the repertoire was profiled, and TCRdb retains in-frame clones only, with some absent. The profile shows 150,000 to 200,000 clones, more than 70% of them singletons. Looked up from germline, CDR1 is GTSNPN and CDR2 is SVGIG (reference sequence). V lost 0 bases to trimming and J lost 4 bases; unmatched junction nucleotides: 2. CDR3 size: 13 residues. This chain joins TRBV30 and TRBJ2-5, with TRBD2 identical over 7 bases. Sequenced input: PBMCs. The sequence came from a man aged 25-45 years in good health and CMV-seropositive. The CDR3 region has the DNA TGTGCCTGGAGTGTGTGGGGGGGAGAGACCCAGTACTTC. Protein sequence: CAWSVWGGETQYF.